This T cell receptor (beta chain) was identified during a study of T cell repertoires in cytomegalovirus infection. General study findings and limits: Clonotypes of TCR beta that were HLA-C-restricted and CMV-specific dominated the ex vivo response.

TCRdb used MiXCR to reprocess the reads, holding one entry per CDR3 protein. This sample has approximately 910,000 distinct CDR3 sequences, with around a third found just once. V was clipped by 10 bases and J by 0 bases; unmatched bases: 6. Germline loops: CDR1 SNHLY, CDR2 FYNNEI. The CDR3 consists of 15 residues. This clonotype was counted a few times. Its cognate antigen is unknown. The sample consisted of cultured CD8+ T cells from PBMCs, taken from culture after CMV antigen stimulation. The sequence came from a human donor in good health (CMV status not recorded). Some clones in this sample may be carry-over from other donors' samples. The chain couples TRBV2 to TRBJ2-6, with 7 bases identical to TRBD1. The CDR3, as DNA: TGTGCCACGGTAGGGGGCACCTCTGGGGCCAACGTCCTGACTTTC. Protein: CATVGGTSGANVLTF.